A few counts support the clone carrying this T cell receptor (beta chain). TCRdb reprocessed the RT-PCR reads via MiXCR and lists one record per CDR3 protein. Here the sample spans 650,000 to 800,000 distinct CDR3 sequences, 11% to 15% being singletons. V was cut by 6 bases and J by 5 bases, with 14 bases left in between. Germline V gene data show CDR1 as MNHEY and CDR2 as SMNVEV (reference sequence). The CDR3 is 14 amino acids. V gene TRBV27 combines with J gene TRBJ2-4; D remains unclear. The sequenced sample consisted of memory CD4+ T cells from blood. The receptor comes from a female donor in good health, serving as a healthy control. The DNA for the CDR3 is TGTGCCAGCAGCTCCCTTGGCAGCCAAAACATTCAGTACTTC. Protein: CASSSLGSQNIQYF.